This T cell receptor (beta chain) is drawn from a study of blood T cell repertoires in COVID-19. Using immunoSEQ multiplex PCR, the repertoire was profiled, and TCRdb retains in-frame clones only, with some absent. The table records tens of thousands of clones, roughly 80% of them present only once. As to this clone: The junction and the germline gene differ at one end; a read error may be behind it.

The CDR3 has 13 residues. Germline V gives CDR1 SGHVS, CDR2 FQNEAQ. The chain links TRBV7-8 to TRBJ1-2, with D possibly TRBD1 on 6 matching bases. Sequences were obtained from peripheral blood. This clonotype was sampled from a woman aged 55-69 years with acute or convalescent COVID-19. The chain's CDR3 is CASSLDQQGTPFF. In DNA form, the CDR3 reads TGTGCCAGCAGCTTAGATCAACAGGGTACTCCTTTTTTC. The full variable domain, rest sourced from reference TRBV7-8 and TRBJ1-2, is GAGVSQSPRYKVAKRGQDVALRCDPISGHVSLFWYQQALGQGPEFLTYFQNEAQLDKSGLPSDRFFAERPEGSVSTLKIQRTQQEDSAVYLCASSLDQQGTPFFGSGTRLTVV.